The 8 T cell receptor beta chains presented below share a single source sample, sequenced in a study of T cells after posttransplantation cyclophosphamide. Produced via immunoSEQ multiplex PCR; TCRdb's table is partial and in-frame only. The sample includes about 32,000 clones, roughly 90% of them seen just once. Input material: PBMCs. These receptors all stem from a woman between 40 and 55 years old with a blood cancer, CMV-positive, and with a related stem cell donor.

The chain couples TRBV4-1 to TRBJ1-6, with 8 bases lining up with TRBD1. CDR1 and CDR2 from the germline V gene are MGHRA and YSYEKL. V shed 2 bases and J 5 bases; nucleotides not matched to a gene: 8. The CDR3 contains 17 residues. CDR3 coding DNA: TGCGCCAGCAGCCAAACAGGGGGGCACGTGGATAATTCACCCCTCCACTTT. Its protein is CASSQTGGHVDNSPLHF.

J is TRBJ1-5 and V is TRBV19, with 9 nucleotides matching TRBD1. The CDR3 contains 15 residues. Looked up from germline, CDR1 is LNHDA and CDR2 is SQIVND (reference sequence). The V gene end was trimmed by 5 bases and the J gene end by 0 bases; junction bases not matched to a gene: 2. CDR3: CASSQDRGSNQPQHF. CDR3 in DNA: TGTGCCAGTAGTCAGGACAGGGGTAGCAATCAGCCCCAGCATTTT.

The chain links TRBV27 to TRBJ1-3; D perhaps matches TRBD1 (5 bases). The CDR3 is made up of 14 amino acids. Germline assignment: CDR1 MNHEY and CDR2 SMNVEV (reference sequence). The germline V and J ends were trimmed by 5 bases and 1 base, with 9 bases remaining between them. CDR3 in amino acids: CASSMGGSGNTIYF. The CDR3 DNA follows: TGTGCCAGCAGTATGGGGGGTTCTGGAAACACCATATATTTT.

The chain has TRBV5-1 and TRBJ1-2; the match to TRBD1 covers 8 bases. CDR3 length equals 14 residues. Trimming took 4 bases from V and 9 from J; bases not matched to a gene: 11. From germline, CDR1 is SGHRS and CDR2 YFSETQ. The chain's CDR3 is CASSKDRDVVRYTF. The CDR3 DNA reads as TGCGCCAGCAGCAAGGACAGGGATGTTGTGCGCTACACCTTC.

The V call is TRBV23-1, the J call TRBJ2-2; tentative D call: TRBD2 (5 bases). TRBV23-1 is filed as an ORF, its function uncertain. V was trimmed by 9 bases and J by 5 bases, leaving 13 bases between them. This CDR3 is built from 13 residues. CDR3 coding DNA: TGCGCCAGAGAGGGTAGTGGAACCGGGGAGCTGTTTTTT. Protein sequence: CAREGSGTGELFF.

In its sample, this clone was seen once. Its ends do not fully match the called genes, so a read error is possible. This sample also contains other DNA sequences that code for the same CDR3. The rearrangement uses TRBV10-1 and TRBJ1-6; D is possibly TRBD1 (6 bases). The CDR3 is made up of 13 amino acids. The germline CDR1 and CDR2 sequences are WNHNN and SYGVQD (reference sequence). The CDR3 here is CASSEGGNSPLHF. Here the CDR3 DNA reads TGCGCCAGCAGTGAAGGGGGTAATTCCCCCCTCCACTTT.

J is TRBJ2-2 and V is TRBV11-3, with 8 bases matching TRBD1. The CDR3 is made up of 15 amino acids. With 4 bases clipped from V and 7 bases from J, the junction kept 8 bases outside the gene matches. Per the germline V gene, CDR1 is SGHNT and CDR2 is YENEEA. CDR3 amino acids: CASSYSRGRGGELFF. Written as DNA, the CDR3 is TGTGCCAGCAGCTATAGCAGGGGGCGCGGCGGGGAGCTGTTTTTT.

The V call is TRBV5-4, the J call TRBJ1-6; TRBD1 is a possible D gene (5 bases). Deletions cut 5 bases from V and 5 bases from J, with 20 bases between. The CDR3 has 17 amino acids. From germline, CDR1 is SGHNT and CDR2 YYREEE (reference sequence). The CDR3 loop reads CASSIHRGISHNSPLHF. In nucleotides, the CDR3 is TGTGCCAGCAGTATTCACCGGGGGATATCCCATAATTCACCCCTCCACTTT.